The clone carrying this TCR beta chain was counted between two and nine times. This CDR3 has 18 amino acids. Looked up from germline, CDR1 is LGHNA and CDR2 is YNFKEQ. J gave up 0 bases and V 4 bases, and 6 bases lay outside the gene matches. 13 Jbeta primers and 60 Vbeta primers were used for the PCR. Only in-frame clones appear in the TCRdb table, and some are missing; sequencing was by immunoSEQ multiplex PCR. The repertoire consists of 130,000 to 150,000 clones, with roughly 80% occurring once and the leading ten covering approximately 6.9%. This entry comes from a study of cytomegalovirus exposure and HLA in healthy donors.

The chain uses TRBV4-2 and TRBJ1-6; the match to TRBD1 covers 10 bases. This TCR came from a woman between 40 and 50 years old in good health and CMV-seropositive. The material sequenced was PBMCs. CDR3 sequence: CASSRRTGGDSYNSPLHF. CDR3 in DNA: TGTGCCAGCAGCCGCCGGACAGGGGGTGACTCCTATAATTCACCCCTCCACTTT.